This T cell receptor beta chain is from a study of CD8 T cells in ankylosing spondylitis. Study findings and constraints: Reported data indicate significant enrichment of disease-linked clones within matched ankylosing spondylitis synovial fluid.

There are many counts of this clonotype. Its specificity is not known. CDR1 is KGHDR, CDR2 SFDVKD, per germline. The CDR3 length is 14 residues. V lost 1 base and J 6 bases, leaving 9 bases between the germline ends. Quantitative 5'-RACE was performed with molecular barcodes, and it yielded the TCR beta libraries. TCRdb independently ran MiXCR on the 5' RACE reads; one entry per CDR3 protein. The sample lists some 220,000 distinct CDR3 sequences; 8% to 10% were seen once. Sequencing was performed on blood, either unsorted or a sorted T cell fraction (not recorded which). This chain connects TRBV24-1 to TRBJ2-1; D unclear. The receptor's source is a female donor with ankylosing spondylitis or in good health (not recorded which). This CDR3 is CATSDFSGSNEQFF. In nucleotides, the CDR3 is TGTGCCACCAGTGATTTCTCTGGGTCCAATGAGCAGTTCTTC.